A selection of T cell receptor beta chains follows, all from one sample in a study of esophageal squamous cell carcinoma under preoperative chemotherapy. TCRdb re-derived calls from the PCR reads in MiXCR, one entry per CDR3 protein. The sample lists under 13,000 distinct CDR3 sequences, around 63% seen once, with just under 30% in the top ten. The sample was gathered from a patient given preoperative chemotherapy. The receptors come from a human donor with esophageal squamous cell carcinoma. The donor label of this sample is uncertain. Both conserved end residues are part of each CDR3.

V | CDR3
TRBV11-2 | CASSTTKPGQGVVGGYNEQFF
TRBV6-1 | CASNAERSDAQFF
TRBV6-1 | CASSEPARAAYNEQFF
TRBV6-1 | CASSKGRWSEMGNYEQFF
TRBV6-1 | CASRFAGQGAGELFF
TRBV11-1 | CASSWLGYQETQYF
TRBV5-8 | CAGRGLGAKNTQYF
TRBV6-1 | CASREGIGAGGYEQFF
TRBV27 | CASSPTSGYGNEQFF
TRBV6-5 | CARSYERTGELFF
TRBV12-5 | CASGPGTGVRNEQFF
TRBV6-1 | CASTRENNEQFF
TRBV7-2 | CASRARGGGSQDTQYF
TRBV6-1 | CASSRDRGEKLFF
TRBV6-1 | CASSEFWGSDKDTQYF
TRBV10-3 | CATGEGAQDTQYF
TRBV12-3/TRBV12-4 | CASSRLAGPQDTQYF
TRBV6-1 | CASGLALEQFF
TRBV6-5 | CASSYTSRSYEQYF
TRBV6-1 | CASGGFGGRYTETQYF
TRBV7-2 | CASSLKGPGGHEQYF
TRBV7-3 | CASSLSPTSASTDTQYF
TRBV6-4 | CASSIAGDDTDTQYF
TRBV10-3 | CATDRTGKETQFF
TRBV6-4 | CAGGDGGRGPETQYF
TRBV10-3 | CAGRGGLDPETQYF
TRBV19 | CASSILPGSDTQYF
TRBV6-1 | CASSEGTSGKVTDTQYF
TRBV28 | CASRRPGPLKTEQFF
TRBV6-1 | CASSELGLSDKNMQYF
TRBV10-2 | CARGLGGRDQETQYF
TRBV10-3 | CATKRRGAKDTQYF
TRBV6-1 | CASSLQGYEQYF
TRBV6-1 | CASSSRGRLSGLAAKNTQYF
TRBV7-6 | CASSSPRLAGQGTQYF
TRBV6-5 | CASSSKRGAYEQYF
TRBV7-2 | CASMLGTSGIAGGETQFF
TRBV6-1 | CASSEFWGSDTDTQYF
TRBV11-3 | CASSSPRTSGLLHEQFF
TRBV30 | CAWSVTGEETQYF
TRBV6-1 | CASSANRWDEQYF
TRBV10-2 | CASTIGGCDQETQYF
TRBV12-3/TRBV12-4 | CASSQSGTDTQYF
TRBV7-2 | CASSPDRSNTGELFF
TRBV6-1 | CASRLTSGRQGEQYF
TRBV7-6 | CASSFRILSEQFF
TRBV6-1 | CASSTGTVPVGELFF
TRBV6-1 | CASSESQVGALEAFF
TRBV7-2 | CASTPGGASYEQYF
TRBV6-1 | CASRLAGSNRETQYF
TRBV12-5 | CASGSGPLHRQFF
TRBV4-1 | CASSQGHAGRAQDIQYF
TRBV6-1 | CASSAGRTGDNSPLHF